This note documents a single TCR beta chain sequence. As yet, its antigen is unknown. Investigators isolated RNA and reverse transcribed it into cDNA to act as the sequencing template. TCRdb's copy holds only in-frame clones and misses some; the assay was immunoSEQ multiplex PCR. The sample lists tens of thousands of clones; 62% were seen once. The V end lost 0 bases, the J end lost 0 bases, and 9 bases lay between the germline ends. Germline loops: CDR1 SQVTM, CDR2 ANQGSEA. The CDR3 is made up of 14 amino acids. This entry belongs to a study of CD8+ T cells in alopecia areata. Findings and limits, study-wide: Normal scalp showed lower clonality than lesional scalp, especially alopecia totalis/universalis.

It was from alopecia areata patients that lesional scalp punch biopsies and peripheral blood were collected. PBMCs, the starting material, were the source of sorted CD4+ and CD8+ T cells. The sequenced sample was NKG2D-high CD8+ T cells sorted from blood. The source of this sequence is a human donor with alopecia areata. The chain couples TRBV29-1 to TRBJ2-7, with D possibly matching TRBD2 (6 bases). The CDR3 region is CSVEDLGGSYEQYF. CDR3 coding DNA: TGCAGCGTTGAAGATCTGGGGGGCTCCTACGAGCAGTACTTC.